These T cell receptor beta chains were read from a single sample in a study of blood T cell repertoires in COVID-19. Profiled with immunoSEQ multiplex PCR; TCRdb holds only in-frame clones, not every one. The sample shows about 33,000 clones, approximately 90% of them seen only once. The source material was peripheral blood. These receptor sequences come from a human donor with active COVID-19. The donor label of this sample is uncertain. CDR3s include the opening cysteine and the closing phenylalanine or tryptophan. The D gene is left open where the match is weak. Size values are once, few and many counts, or a class for expanded clones, and some rows have none.

clone_size,j_call,d_call,v_call,cdr3_aa,cdr3_nt
NA,TRBJ2-1,TRBD2,TRBV15,CATSRESAGGIYNEQFF,TGTGCCACCAGCAGAGAGTCAGCGGGGGGCATCTACAATGAGCAGTTCTTC
NA,TRBJ2-5,TRBD2,TRBV28,CASTRPGGETQYF,TGTGCCAGCACCAGACCGGGAGGAGAGACCCAGTACTTC
NA,TRBJ2-3,NA,TRBV7-6,CASSSRGAGDTQYF,TGTGCCAGCAGCTCCAGGGGGGCCGGGGATACGCAGTATTTT
NA,TRBJ2-1,NA,TRBV7-2,CASIPRGSSGYNEQFF,TGTGCCAGCATTCCTAGGGGGTCCTCGGGTTACAATGAGCAGTTCTTC
NA,TRBJ1-5,NA,TRBV6-5,CASSLTRTDNQPQHF,TGTGCCAGCAGTTTGACGAGGACAGACAATCAGCCCCAGCATTTT
NA,TRBJ1-1,TRBD1,TRBV6-2/TRBV6-3,CASSLDRGRHTEAFF,TGTGCCAGCAGTTTAGACAGGGGGCGCCACACTGAAGCTTTCTTT
once,TRBJ2-7,NA,TRBV2,CASSVSDPGVGYEQYF,TGTGCCAGCAGTGTGTCGGACCCGGGAGTGGGCTACGAGCAGTACTTC
NA,TRBJ2-3,TRBD1,TRBV30,CAWSRGDRVGTQYF,TGTGCCTGGAGTAGAGGGGACAGGGTTGGTACGCAGTATTTT
NA,TRBJ1-4,TRBD1,TRBV5-4,CASSLGTGDEKLFF,TGTGCCAGCAGCTTGGGGACAGGGGATGAAAAACTGTTTTTT
NA,TRBJ2-5,TRBD1,TRBV6-2/TRBV6-3,CASSYSSTGEIRETQYF,TGTGCCAGCAGTTACTCCTCGACAGGGGAGATTCGAGAGACCCAGTACTTC
NA,TRBJ2-3,NA,TRBV12-3/TRBV12-4,CASSWQVTDTQYF,TGTGCCAGCAGTTGGCAGGTCACAGATACGCAGTATTTT
NA,TRBJ2-1,NA,TRBV1,CTSSQSGRGGAYYNEQFF,TGCACCAGCAGCCAAAGCGGGAGAGGTGGGGCTTACTACAATGAGCAGTTCTTC
NA,TRBJ1-5,TRBD1,TRBV27,CASSDRAANQPQHF,TGTGCCAGCAGCGACAGGGCGGCCAATCAGCCCCAGCATTTT
NA,TRBJ1-2,TRBD1,TRBV29-1,CSVEDYRDRVINYGYTF,TGCAGCGTTGAAGATTACCGGGACAGGGTGATCAACTATGGCTACACCTTC
NA,TRBJ2-1,NA,TRBV4-3,CASSQDGYAPWATQFF,TGCGCCAGCAGCCAAGACGGTTACGCACCTTGGGCCACGCAGTTCTTC
NA,TRBJ2-7,TRBD2,TRBV7-8,CASSLVLAGVGGEQYF,TGTGCCAGCAGCTTAGTCCTAGCGGGAGTTGGTGGCGAGCAGTACTTC
NA,TRBJ2-7,NA,TRBV4-2,CASSQDLASEMHVKYF,TGTGCCAGCAGCCAAGATCTGGCTAGCGAGATGCACGTGAAGTACTTC
NA,TRBJ2-7,NA,TRBV28,CASSFGSQGRSYEQYF,TGTGCCAGCAGTTTTGGGTCGCAGGGGAGATCCTACGAGCAGTACTTC
NA,TRBJ2-1,NA,TRBV5-6,CASSLGGLYNEQFF,TGTGCCAGCAGCTTGGGGGGCCTCTACAATGAGCAGTTCTTC
NA,TRBJ1-2,NA,TRBV28,CASSSTDPYGYTF,TGTGCCAGCAGTTCGACAGACCCCTATGGCTACACCTTC
once,TRBJ1-3,TRBD1,TRBV7-8,CASSLVVSPDRVLGNTIYF,TGTGCCAGCAGCTTAGTCGTATCCCCCGACAGGGTATTAGGAAACACCATATATTTT
few,TRBJ1-3,TRBD1,TRBV7-9,CASSLAGTGFSGNTIYF,TGTGCCAGCAGCTTAGCGGGGACAGGGTTCTCTGGAAACACCATATATTTT
NA,TRBJ1-1,TRBD1,TRBV19,CASKSGTGGRTEAFF,TGTGCCAGTAAAAGCGGGACAGGGGGAAGAACTGAAGCTTTCTTT
NA,TRBJ1-5,NA,TRBV29-1,CSVESEERGQPQHF,TGCAGCGTTGAAAGCGAGGAACGGGGTCAGCCCCAGCATTTT
once,TRBJ2-1,TRBD2,TRBV5-5,CASSFGTSINEQFF,TGTGCCAGCAGCTTCGGGACTAGTATCAATGAGCAGTTCTTC
NA,TRBJ1-1,NA,TRBV2,CASSEERNTEAFF,TGTGCCAGCAGTGAAGAGCGGAACACTGAAGCTTTCTTT
NA,TRBJ1-6,TRBD1,TRBV18,CASSPQRQGNNSPLHF,TGTGCCAGCTCACCACAGAGACAGGGGAATAATTCACCCCTCCACTTT
NA,TRBJ2-7,TRBD2,TRBV27,CASSLGGGRYEQYF,TGTGCCAGCAGTTTAGGGGGAGGGAGGTACGAGCAGTACTTC
NA,TRBJ2-5,NA,TRBV4-3,CASSQAATTQETQYF,TGCGCCAGCAGCCAAGCGGCGACTACTCAAGAGACCCAGTACTTC
NA,TRBJ2-7,NA,TRBV3-1/TRBV3-2,CASSQGLAYEQYF,TGTGCCAGCAGCCAAGGACTGGCCTACGAGCAGTACTTC
NA,TRBJ2-2,TRBD2,TRBV25-1,CASSSSGGALAGELFF,TGTGCCAGCAGTTCTAGCGGGGGGGCTCTCGCCGGGGAGCTGTTTTTT